This T cell receptor beta chain was recorded in a study of cytomegalovirus exposure and HLA in healthy donors. It was with 60 Vbeta and 13 Jbeta primers that the PCR ran. Clones were sequenced by immunoSEQ multiplex PCR, and TCRdb holds only the in-frame ones, with some missing. Of approximately 120,000 clones in the sample, about 80% are singletons; the top ten hold more than 3%. Germline V lookup: CDR1 SGHRS, CDR2 YFSETQ. The CDR3 contains 13 residues. With 0 bases removed from V and 5 bases from J, the gap between germline ends came to 5 bases. The receptor was isolated from a woman between 50 and 59 years old in good health and CMV-seronegative. V is TRBV5-1 and J is TRBJ2-2; no reliable D call. Sample: PBMCs. CDR3 bases: TGCGCCAGCAGCTTGGTCAGGACCGGGGAGCTGTTTTTT. This translates into CASSLVRTGELFF.